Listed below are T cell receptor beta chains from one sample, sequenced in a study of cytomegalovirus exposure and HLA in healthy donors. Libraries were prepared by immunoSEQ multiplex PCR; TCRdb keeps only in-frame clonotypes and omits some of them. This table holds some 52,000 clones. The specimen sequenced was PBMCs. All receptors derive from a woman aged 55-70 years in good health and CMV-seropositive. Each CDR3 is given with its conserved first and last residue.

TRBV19,CASSQGLYTQYF
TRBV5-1,CASSLGQNSGANVLTF
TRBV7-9,CASSPRLAGVLWELFF
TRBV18,CASSGEGAYEQFF
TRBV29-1,CSVEDLSYEQYF
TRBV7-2,CASSYEGAWETQYF
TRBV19,CASSTGQGLGAKNIQYF
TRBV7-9,CASSPRQGGHYEQYF
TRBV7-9,CASSLAGTGQETQYF
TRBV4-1,CASSHPENLAGGYNEQFF
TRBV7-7,CASSFKQGHRAFF
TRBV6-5,CASTGGDYQPQHF
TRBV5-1,CASSLGVSGGDEQFF
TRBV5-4,CASSLGLAGNTGELFF
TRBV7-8,CASRYPGRGATGELFF
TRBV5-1,CASSPDRGQENQYF
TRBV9,CASSVGGQLPWQFF
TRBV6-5,CASSYYGQETQYF
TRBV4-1,CASSQESGVAGELFF
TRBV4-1,CASRRASGPETQYF
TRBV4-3,CASSHTQGARYEQYF
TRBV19,CASREQSSYNSHLHF
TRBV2,CASRGHLANYGYTF
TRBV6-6,CASSRTGVPYNEQFF
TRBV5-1,CATATSGETQYF
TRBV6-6,CASSRSLGGSNQPQHF
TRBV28,CASSPGVAGAYEQYF
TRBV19,CASSLLSTGGRETQYF
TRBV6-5,CASRPDRGHFNEQFF
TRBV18,CASSPLAAAGDNEQFF
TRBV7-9,CASSPGEGGNQPQHF
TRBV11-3,CASSLDRTGGYGYTF
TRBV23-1,CASSQRGGEQGYTEAFF
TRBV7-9,CASSSGTGGETQYF
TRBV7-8,CASPSHRGPQITGELFF
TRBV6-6,CASRNGQYSTDTQYF
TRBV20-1,CSADRGLGYTF
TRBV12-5,CASGLPPWETSGSDNEQFF
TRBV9,CASSAELYQPQHF
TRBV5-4,CASSLGRGGSNYGYTF